This T cell receptor (beta chain) was identified in a study of OX40 agonist ivuxolimab in advanced cancers. TCRdb's copy holds only in-frame clones and misses some; the assay was immunoSEQ multiplex PCR. The sample shows about 74,000 clones, around 84% of them seen only once. Germline V gene lookup returns CDR1 ENHRY and CDR2 SYGVKD. This CDR3 region has 17 residues. J gave up 5 bases and V 0 bases, and 10 bases lay outside the gene matches. Specimen: CD4+ or CD8+ T cells sorted from blood, collected in a trial of the OX40 agonist ivuxolimab. V usage is TRBV10-3 and J usage is TRBJ2-3, with 8 bases lining up with TRBD2. This sequence was found in an adult with an advanced solid tumor such as melanoma, head and neck, liver or kidney cancer. CDR3 protein: CAISESKAGGRRDTQYF. DNA of the CDR3: TGTGCCATCAGTGAGTCGAAGGCGGGCGGGAGGCGAGATACGCAGTATTTT.